Included here is one T cell receptor beta chain sequence, with context. Its cognate antigen is unknown. This sample was included in a study of response to subunit inactivated influenza vaccine. TCRdb passed the RT-PCR reads through MiXCR, listing each CDR3 protein once. The repertoire holds roughly 160,000 distinct CDR3 sequences, with 9.5% to 12% as singletons. Germline assignment: CDR1 MNHNS and CDR2 SASEGT. V was pared by 0 bases and J by 3 bases, with 9 bases between. The CDR3 has 15 amino acids. Study observations and caveats: Authors suggested each seasonal flu vaccination may recruit only limited numbers of new T cells.

The J gene is TRBJ1-5, the V gene TRBV6-1; D is uncertain. This clonotype was obtained from a man between 50 and 75 years old who received an inactivated influenza vaccine. Sequenced material: CD8+ T cells sorted from PBMCs, taken 23 months after vaccination. The CDR3 DNA reads TGTGCCAGCAGTGAAGCTTTCGCTCTCAATCAGCCCCAGCATTTT. This translates into CASSEAFALNQPQHF.